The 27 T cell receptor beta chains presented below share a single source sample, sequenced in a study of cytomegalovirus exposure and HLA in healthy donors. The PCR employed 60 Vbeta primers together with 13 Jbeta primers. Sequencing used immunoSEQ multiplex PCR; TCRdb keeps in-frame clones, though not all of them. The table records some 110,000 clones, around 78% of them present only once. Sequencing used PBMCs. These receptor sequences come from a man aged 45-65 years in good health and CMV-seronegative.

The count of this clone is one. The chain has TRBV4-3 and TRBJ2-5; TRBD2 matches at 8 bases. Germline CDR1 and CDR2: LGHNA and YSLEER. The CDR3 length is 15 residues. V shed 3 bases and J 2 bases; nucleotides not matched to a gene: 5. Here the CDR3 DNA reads TGCGCCAGCAGCCAGCGCGGGGGGACACAAGAGACCCAGTACTTC. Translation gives CASSQRGGTQETQYF.

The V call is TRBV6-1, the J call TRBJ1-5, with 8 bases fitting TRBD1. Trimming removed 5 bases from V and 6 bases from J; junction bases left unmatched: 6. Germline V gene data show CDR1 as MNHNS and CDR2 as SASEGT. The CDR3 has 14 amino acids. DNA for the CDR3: TGTGCCAGCAGTAACCAGGGGGCTAGTCAGCCCCAGCATTTT. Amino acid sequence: CASSNQGASQPQHF.

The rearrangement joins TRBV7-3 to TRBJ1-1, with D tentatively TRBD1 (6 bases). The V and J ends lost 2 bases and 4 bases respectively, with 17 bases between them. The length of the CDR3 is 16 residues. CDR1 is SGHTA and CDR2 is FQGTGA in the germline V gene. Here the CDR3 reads CASSLWAGGVATEAFF. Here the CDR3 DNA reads TGTGCCAGCAGCTTATGGGCGGGGGGCGTTGCCACTGAAGCTTTCTTT.

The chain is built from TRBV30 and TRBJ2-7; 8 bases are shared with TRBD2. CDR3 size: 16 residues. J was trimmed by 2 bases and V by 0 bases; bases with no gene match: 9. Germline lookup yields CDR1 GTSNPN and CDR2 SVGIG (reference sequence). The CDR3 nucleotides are TGTGCCTGGAGTGTAAGGGGCCCAGCGGGGGCCTACGAGCAGTACTTC. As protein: CAWSVRGPAGAYEQYF.

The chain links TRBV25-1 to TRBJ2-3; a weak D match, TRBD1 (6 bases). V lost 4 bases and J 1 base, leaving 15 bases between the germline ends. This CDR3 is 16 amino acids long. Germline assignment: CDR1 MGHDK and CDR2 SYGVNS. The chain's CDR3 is CASSVHKTGGTDTQYF. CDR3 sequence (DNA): TGTGCCAGCAGTGTACACAAGACAGGCGGCACAGATACGCAGTATTTT.

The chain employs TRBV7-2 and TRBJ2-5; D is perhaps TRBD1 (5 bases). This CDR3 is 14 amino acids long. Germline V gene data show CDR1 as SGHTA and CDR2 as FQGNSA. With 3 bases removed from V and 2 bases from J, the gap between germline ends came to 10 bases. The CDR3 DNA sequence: TGTGCCAGCAGCTTGGGCAGGGCTCAAGAGACCCAGTACTTC. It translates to CASSLGRAQETQYF. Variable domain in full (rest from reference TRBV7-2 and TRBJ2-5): GAGVSQSPSNKVTEKGKDVELRCDPISGHTALYWYRQSLGQGLEFLIYFQGNSAPDKSGLPSDRFSAERTGGSVSTLTIQRTQQEDSAVYLCASSLGRAQETQYFGPGTRLLVL.

This CDR3 reads CASSQHGTADPTEAFF. The CDR3 nucleotides read TGCGCCAGCAGCCAACACGGGACAGCGGACCCAACTGAAGCTTTCTTT. The V call is TRBV4-1, the J call TRBJ1-1, with 7 bases lining up with TRBD1. The germline V gene has CDR1 MGHRA and CDR2 YSYEKL. This CDR3 has 16 amino acids. The J segment lost 5 bases and the V segment lost 2 bases, leaving 11 bases of the junction unmatched.

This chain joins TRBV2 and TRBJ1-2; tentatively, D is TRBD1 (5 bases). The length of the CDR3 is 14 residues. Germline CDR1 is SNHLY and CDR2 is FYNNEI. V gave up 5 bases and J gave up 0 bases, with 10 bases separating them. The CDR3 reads CASSFLGPNYGYTF. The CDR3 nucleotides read TGTGCCAGCAGTTTTTTGGGGCCTAACTATGGCTACACCTTC.

CDR3 in amino acids: CASSYMVSTEAFF. The CDR3 bases are TGTGCCAGCAGTTACATGGTGAGCACTGAAGCTTTCTTT. The chain joins TRBV6-5 to TRBJ1-1; D remains ambiguous. The CDR3 runs 13 residues. From germline, CDR1 is MNHEY and CDR2 SVGAGI. V lost 2 bases to trimming and J lost 4 bases, with 8 bases between them.

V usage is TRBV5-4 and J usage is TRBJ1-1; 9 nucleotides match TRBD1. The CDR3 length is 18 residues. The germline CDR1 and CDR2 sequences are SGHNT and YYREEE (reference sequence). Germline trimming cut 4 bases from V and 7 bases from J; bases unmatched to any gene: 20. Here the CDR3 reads CASSPTARGQGAPNEAFF. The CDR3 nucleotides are TGTGCCAGCAGCCCGACCGCGCGGGGACAGGGTGCCCCTAATGAAGCTTTCTTT.

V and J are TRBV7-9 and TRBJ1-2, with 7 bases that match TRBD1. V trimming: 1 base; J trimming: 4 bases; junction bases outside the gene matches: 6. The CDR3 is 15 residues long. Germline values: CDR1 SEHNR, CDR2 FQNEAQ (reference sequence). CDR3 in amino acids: CASSLGTGDAYGYTF. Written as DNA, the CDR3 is TGTGCCAGCAGCTTAGGCACAGGGGACGCCTATGGCTACACCTTC.

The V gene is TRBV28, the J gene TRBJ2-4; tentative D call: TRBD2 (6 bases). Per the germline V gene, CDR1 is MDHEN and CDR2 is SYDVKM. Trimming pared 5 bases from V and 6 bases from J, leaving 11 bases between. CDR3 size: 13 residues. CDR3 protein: CASSPAGGNIQYF. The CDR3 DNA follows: TGTGCCAGCAGTCCCGCCGGGGGAAACATTCAGTACTTC.

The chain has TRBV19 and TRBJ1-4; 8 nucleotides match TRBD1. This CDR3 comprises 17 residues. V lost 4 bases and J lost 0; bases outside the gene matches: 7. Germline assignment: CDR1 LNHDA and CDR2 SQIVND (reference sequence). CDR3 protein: CASSKHGQGATNEKLFF. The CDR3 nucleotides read TGTGCCAGTAGTAAACACGGACAGGGTGCAACTAATGAAAAACTGTTTTTT.

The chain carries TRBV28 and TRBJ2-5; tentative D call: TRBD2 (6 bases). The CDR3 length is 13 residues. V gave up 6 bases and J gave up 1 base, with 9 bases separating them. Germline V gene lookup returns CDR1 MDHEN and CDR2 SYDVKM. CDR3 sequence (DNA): TGTGCCAGCAGCCGGGACTCCCAAGAGACCCAGTACTTC. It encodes CASSRDSQETQYF.

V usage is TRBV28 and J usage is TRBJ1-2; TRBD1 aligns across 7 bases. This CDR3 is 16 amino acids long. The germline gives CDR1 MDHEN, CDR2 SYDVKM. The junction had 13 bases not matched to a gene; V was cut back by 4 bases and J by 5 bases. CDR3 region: CASSSSLSGGFYGYTF. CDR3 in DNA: TGTGCCAGCAGTTCGTCACTTTCAGGGGGGTTTTATGGCTACACCTTC.

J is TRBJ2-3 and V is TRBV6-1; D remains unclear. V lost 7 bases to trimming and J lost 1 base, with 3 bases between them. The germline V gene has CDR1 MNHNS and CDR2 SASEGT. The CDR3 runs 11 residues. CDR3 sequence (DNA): TGTGCCAGCATAGGCACAGATACGCAGTATTTT. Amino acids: CASIGTDTQYF.

CDR3 residues: CASSLGAQIQGSPLHF. DNA for the CDR3: TGTGCCAGCAGTTTGGGGGCCCAAATTCAGGGGTCACCCCTCCACTTT. V gene TRBV27 combines with J gene TRBJ1-6; tentatively, D is TRBD1 (6 bases). The CDR3 runs to 16 residues. CDR1 MNHEY and CDR2 SMNVEV come from the germline V gene (reference sequence). V gave up 3 bases and J gave up 10 bases, with 19 bases separating them.

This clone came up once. CDR3 bases: TGTGCCAGTAGTATTCCACCGGCGGGTCCCAATCAGCCCCAGCATTTT. Translation gives CASSIPPAGPNQPQHF. The V and J genes are TRBV19 and TRBJ1-5; D remains ambiguous. Germline V gene lookup returns CDR1 LNHDA and CDR2 SQIVND (reference sequence). The V gene lost 3 bases and the J gene lost 3 bases, with 15 bases spanning the gap. The CDR3 runs 16 residues.

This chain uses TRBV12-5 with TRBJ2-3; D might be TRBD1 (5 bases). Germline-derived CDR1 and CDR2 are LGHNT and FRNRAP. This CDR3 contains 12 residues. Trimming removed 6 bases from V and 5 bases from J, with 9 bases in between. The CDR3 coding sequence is TGTGCTAGTGGGGAGCAGGGAGATACGCAGTATTTT. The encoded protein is CASGEQGDTQYF.

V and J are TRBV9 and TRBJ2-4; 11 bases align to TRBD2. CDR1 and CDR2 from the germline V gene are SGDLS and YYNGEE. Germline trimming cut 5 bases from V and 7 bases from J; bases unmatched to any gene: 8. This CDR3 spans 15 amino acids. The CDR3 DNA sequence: TGTGCCAGCAGTATAGCGGGGGGGGAGGGCAACATTCAGTACTTC. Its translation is CASSIAGGEGNIQYF.

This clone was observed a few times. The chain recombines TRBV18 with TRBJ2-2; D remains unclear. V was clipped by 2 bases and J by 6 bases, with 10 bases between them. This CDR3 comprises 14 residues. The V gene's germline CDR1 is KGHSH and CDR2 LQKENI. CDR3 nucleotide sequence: TGTGCCAGCTCACCAAGCAACCGGGCCGGGGAGCTGTTTTTT. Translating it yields CASSPSNRAGELFF.

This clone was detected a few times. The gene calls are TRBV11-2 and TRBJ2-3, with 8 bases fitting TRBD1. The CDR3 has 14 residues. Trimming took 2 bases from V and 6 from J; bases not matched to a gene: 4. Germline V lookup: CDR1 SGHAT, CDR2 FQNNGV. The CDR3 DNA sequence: TGTGCCAGCAGCTTATATCAGGGGGCTGATACGCAGTATTTT. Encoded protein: CASSLYQGADTQYF.

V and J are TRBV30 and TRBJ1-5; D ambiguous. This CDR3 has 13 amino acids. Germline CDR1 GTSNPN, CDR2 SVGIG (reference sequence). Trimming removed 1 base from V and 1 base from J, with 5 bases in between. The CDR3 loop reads CAWSELSNQPQHF. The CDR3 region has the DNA TGTGCCTGGAGTGAATTAAGCAATCAGCCCCAGCATTTT.

The DNA of the CDR3 is TGCGCCAGCAGCTCGAGACCAGACACTGAGCAGTTCTTC. This translates into CASSSRPDTEQFF. The V call is TRBV5-1, the J call TRBJ2-1; D is uncertain. The CDR3 loop spans 13 amino acids. Trimming took 3 bases from V and 9 from J, leaving 13 bases between them. CDR1 is SGHRS, CDR2 YFSETQ, per germline.

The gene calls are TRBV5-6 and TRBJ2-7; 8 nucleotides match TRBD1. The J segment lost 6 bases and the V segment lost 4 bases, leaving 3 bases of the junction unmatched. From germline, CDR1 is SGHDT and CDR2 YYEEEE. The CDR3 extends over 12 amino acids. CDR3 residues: CASSRQGFEQYV. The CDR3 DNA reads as TGTGCCAGCAGCCGACAGGGGTTCGAGCAGTACGTC.

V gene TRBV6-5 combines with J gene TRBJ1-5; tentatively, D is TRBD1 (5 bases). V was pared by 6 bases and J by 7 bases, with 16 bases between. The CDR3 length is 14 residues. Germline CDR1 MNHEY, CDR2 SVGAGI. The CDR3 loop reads CASSPGHSDQPQHF. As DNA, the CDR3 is TGTGCCAGCAGCCCAGGACACTCGGACCAGCCCCAGCATTTT.

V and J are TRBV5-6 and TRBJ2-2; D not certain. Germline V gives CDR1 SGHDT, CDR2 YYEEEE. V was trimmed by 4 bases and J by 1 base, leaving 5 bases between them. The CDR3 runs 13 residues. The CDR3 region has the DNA TGTGCCAGCAGCCCCGGGAACACCGGGGAGCTGTTTTTT. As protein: CASSPGNTGELFF.